This TCR beta chain was identified in a study of cytotoxic CD8 clonotypes in ibrutinib-treated CLL. The V gene's germline CDR1 is SGDLS and CDR2 YYNGEE. The CDR3 runs 16 residues. V gave up 0 bases and J gave up 1 base; unmatched junction bases: 5. Profiling relied on immunoSEQ multiplex PCR, and the TCRdb table lists in-frame clones only, not all of them. This table holds 250,000 to 350,000 clones, about 72% found once. The J gene is TRBJ2-3, the V gene TRBV9; TRBD2 aligns across 7 bases. The material was PBMCs, obtained at disease progression, from a patient treated with ibrutinib. This sequence was found in a human donor with chronic lymphocytic leukemia. The CDR3, as DNA: TGTGCCAGCAGCGTAGGCGGGGGTTACGGCACAGATACGCAGTATTTT. Its translation is CASSVGGGYGTDTQYF.